This T cell receptor (beta chain) is from a study of blood T cell repertoires in COVID-19. The overall study: Acute and convalescent COVID-19 specimens originated in the United States, Italy and Spain.

CDR3 length: 15 amino acids. The V and J ends lost 2 bases and 2 bases respectively, with 13 bases between them. Germline CDR1 SGHNT, CDR2 YYREEE (reference sequence). In the original processing: Counts of nucleated cells, estimated from reference gene primer amplification, were obtained. TCRdb keeps only in-frame clones here, not all; method: immunoSEQ multiplex PCR. D and trimming come from the DNA, and the V and J calls and clone size come from that table. The data show 340,000 or so clones, with 70% to 90% seen just once and 3.5% to 4.5% held by the top ten. Participant-given clinical history determined each cohort assignment.

This receptor was identified in a woman between 35 and 50 years old with acute COVID-19. The genes are TRBV5-4 and TRBJ2-5, with D perhaps TRBD1 (5 bases). The sample taken for sequencing was PBMCs or T cells enriched from blood (not recorded which). The CDR3 DNA reads as TGTGCCAGCAGCTTACGTCCAGGGCGGCAAGAGACCCAGTACTTC. This encodes CASSLRPGRQETQYF.